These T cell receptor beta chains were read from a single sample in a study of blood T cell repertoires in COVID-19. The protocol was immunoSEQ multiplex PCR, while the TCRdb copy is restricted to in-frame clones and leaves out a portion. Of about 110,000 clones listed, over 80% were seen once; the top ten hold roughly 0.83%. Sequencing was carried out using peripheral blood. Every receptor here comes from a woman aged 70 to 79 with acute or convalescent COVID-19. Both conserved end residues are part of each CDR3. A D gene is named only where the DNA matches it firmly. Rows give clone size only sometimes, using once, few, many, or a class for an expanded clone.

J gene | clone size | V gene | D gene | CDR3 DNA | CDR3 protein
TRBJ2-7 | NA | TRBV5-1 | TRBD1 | TGCGCCAGCAGCCCCGGACAGGAACGGACCTACGAGCAGTACTTC | CASSPGQERTYEQYF
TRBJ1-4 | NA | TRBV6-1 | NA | TGTGCCAGCAGTGCCTCGGTTCTACCTTGGAATGAAAAACTGTTTTTT | CASSASVLPWNEKLFF
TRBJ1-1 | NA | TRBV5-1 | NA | TGCGCCAGCAGCTTGGCAGGGCAGGGCTTGAACACTGAAGCTTTCTTT | CASSLAGQGLNTEAFF
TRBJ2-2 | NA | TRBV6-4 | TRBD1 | TGTGCCAGCAGTCGGCTAGGGACAGGGGAGAACACCGGGGAGCTGTTTTTT | CASSRLGTGENTGELFF
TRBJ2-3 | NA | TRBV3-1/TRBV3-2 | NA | TGTGCCAGCAGCCAAGAACCGGGGGCGCAGTATTTT | CASSQEPGAQYF
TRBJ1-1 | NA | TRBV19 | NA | TGTGCCAGTAGTATAGGCCCCGGCGGCACTGAAGCTTTCTTT | CASSIGPGGTEAFF
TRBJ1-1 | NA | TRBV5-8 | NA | TGTGCCAGCAGCTTGGGGCAGGGTTCCACTGAAGCTTTCTTT | CASSLGQGSTEAFF
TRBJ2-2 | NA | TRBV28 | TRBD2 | TGTGCCAGCAGCTCCGACCATAGCGGGAAGGCCGGGGAGCTGTTTTTT | CASSSDHSGKAGELFF
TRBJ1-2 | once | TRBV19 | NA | TGTGCCAGTAGTATTGCCAGTGCTAACTATGGCTACACCTTC | CASSIASANYGYTF
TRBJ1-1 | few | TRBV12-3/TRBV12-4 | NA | TGTGCCAGCAGCCTAAGGGAGGTCACTGAAGCTTTCTTT | CASSLREVTEAFF
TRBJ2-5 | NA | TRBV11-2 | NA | TGTGCCAGCAGCTTAGCGGTGAACAGGCCAGAGACCCAGTACTTC | CASSLAVNRPETQYF
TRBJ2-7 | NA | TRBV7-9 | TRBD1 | TGTGCCAGCAGTTCCGGGACAGGGTACGAGCAGTACTTC | CASSSGTGYEQYF
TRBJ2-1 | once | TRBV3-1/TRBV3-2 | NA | TGTGCCAGCAGCGATTTGGCGGGGAATGAGCAGTTCTTC | CASSDLAGNEQFF
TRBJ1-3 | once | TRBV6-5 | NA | TGTGCCAGCAGTTTCCAGACAGGTACCAGTGGAAACACCATATATTTT | CASSFQTGTSGNTIYF
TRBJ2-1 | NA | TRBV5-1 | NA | TGCGCCAGCAGCGGCTTACCTCTCGTGCAGTTCTTC | CASSGLPLVQFF
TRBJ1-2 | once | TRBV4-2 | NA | TGTGCCACCTCCAGGGGAGGGGTACAGAGCGACTATGGCTACACCTTC | CATSRGGVQSDYGYTF
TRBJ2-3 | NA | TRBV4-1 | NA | TGCGCCAGCAGCCCCGCCAGCGGTCGCACAGATACGCAGTATTTT | CASSPASGRTDTQYF
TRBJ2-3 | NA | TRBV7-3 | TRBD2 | TGTGCCAGCAGCCCGTCTAGCGGGAGGGAGGTAGATACGCAGTATTTT | CASSPSSGREVDTQYF